The 8 T cell receptor beta chains listed next were all sequenced from one sample in a study of T-cell reconstitution after alpha-beta-depleted transplantation in children. For TCRbeta, the library was prepared with unique molecular identifiers. TCRdb independently ran MiXCR on the PCR reads; one entry per CDR3 protein. Here the sample spans roughly 300,000 distinct CDR3 sequences, over 8% being singletons. This material consisted of PBMCs from the stem cell graft donor, taken from the stem cell graft. All receptors come from a human donor who donated a stem cell graft to a child with SCID.

The chain is built from TRBV12-3 or TRBV12-4 and TRBJ1-4; 10 positions match TRBD1. The ends lost 6 bases at V and 8 bases at J; junction bases unmatched: 9. The CDR3 covers 15 residues. The CDR3 DNA follows: TGTGCCAGCAGCTACGGACAGGGGGTAGGAGAAAAACTGTTTTTT. Translation: CASSYGQGVGEKLFF.

This clonotype was detected only a few times. DNA for the CDR3: TGTGCCAGCACCGCCGGCTACAATGAGCAGTTCTTC. It codes for CASTAGYNEQFF. This chain joins TRBV7-9 and TRBJ2-1; D is ambiguous. The CDR3 spans 12 residues. Looked up from germline, CDR1 is SEHNR and CDR2 is FQNEAQ (reference sequence). V lost 7 bases and J 3 bases, leaving 7 bases between the germline ends.

In its sample, this clonotype was seen a few times. The genes are TRBV20-1 and TRBJ1-5; D is undetermined. V lost 4 bases and J 1 base, leaving 14 bases between the germline ends. The CDR3 extends over 15 amino acids. Germline loops: CDR1 DFQATT, CDR2 SNEGSKA (reference sequence). This CDR3 is CSAIPTYNSNQPQHF. The DNA of the CDR3 is TGCAGTGCTATCCCCACATACAACAGCAATCAGCCCCAGCATTTT.

This clonotype was counted many times. This chain joins TRBV12-3 or TRBV12-4 and TRBJ1-5; D remains ambiguous. The CDR3 sequence is 15 residues long. V was cut by 3 bases and J by 2 bases, with 11 bases left in between. Here the CDR3 DNA reads TGTGCCAGCAGTTTTCTTGGTATAGGCAATCAGCCCCAGCATTTT. Protein product: CASSFLGIGNQPQHF.

This clonotype occurred many times. As DNA, the CDR3 is TGCAGCGTTGTGTGGACTGGCAAACCCTACGAGCAGTACTTC. It specifies CSVVWTGKPYEQYF. V usage is TRBV29-1 and J usage is TRBJ2-7, with D maybe TRBD2 (5 bases). Germline assignment: CDR1 SQVTM and CDR2 ANQGSEA. V was cut by 4 bases and J by 2 bases, with 15 bases left in between. CDR3 length: 14 residues.

V and J are TRBV27 and TRBJ2-2; TRBD1 aligns across 9 bases. The V gene end was trimmed by 10 bases and the J gene end by 7 bases; junction bases not matched to a gene: 10. The germline gives CDR1 MNHEY, CDR2 SMNVEV (reference sequence). CDR3 size: 14 residues. The CDR3 nucleotides read TGTGCCACCTCGGGACAGGGAATTGGCGGGGAGCTGTTTTTT. Protein: CATSGQGIGGELFF.

There are a few counts of this clonotype. The gene calls are TRBV7-3 and TRBJ1-1; tentative D call: TRBD1 (5 bases). This CDR3 has 17 residues. In germline, CDR1 is SGHTA, CDR2 FQGTGA. The V and J ends lost 4 bases and 4 bases respectively, with 22 bases between them. CDR3 sequence: CASSSLSSTLRGTEAFF. The CDR3 nucleotides read TGTGCCAGCAGCTCACTATCGTCAACTCTTAGGGGCACTGAAGCTTTCTTT.

The V gene is TRBV15, the J gene TRBJ1-2; D is unresolved. The CDR3 contains 13 residues. Germline CDR1 reads LNHNV; CDR2 reads YYDKDF (reference sequence). Trimming left V 0 bases short and J 3 bases short, with 5 bases between. Here the CDR3 DNA reads TGTGCCACCAGCAGAGATCCGGACTATGGCTACACCTTC. Its translation is CATSRDPDYGYTF.